These T cell receptor beta chains were read from a single sample in a study of cytomegalovirus exposure and HLA in healthy donors. Profiling relied on immunoSEQ multiplex PCR, and the TCRdb table lists in-frame clones only, not all of them. The data hold 250,000 to 300,000 clones, with 80% to 90% observed a single time. Sequencing was performed on PBMCs. The receptors shown here come from a woman aged 18-29 years in good health and CMV-seronegative. CDR3s include the opening cysteine and the closing phenylalanine or tryptophan. A D gene is named only where the DNA matches it firmly. Part of the rows lack a size; the others show once, few, many or a class for expanded clones.

size | J | D | length | V | CDR3 | DNA
. | TRBJ1-5 | . | 14 | TRBV4-3 | CASSVELGNQPQHF | TGCGCCAGCAGCGTCGAACTAGGCAATCAGCCCCAGCATTTT
. | TRBJ1-2 | . | 14 | TRBV13 | CASSLGLRGRGYTF | TGTGCCAGCAGCTTAGGCCTCAGGGGAAGGGGCTACACCTTC
once | TRBJ2-7 | TRBD1 | 15 | TRBV27 | CASSPRQGGVYEQYF | TGTGCCAGCAGTCCCAGACAGGGGGGGGTCTACGAGCAGTACTTC
. | TRBJ1-3 | . | 15 | TRBV6-5 | CASSYSKGPLNTIYF | TGTGCCAGCAGTTACTCAAAGGGGCCCTTAAACACCATATATTTT
few | TRBJ1-1 | . | 13 | TRBV6-5 | CASSYSPVVEAFF | TGTGCCAGCAGTTACTCCCCGGTAGTTGAAGCTTTCTTT
. | TRBJ2-5 | TRBD1 | 16 | TRBV7-2 | CASSLGLGQGGETQYF | TGTGCCAGCAGCTTAGGATTGGGACAGGGGGGAGAGACCCAGTACTTC
. | TRBJ1-2 | TRBD1 | 15 | TRBV6-5 | CASSYRTGSGYGYTF | TGTGCCAGCAGTTACCGGACAGGGTCAGGGTATGGCTACACCTTC
few | TRBJ2-3 | TRBD2 | 13 | TRBV2 | CASRGTSWDTQYF | TGTGCCAGCAGAGGGACTAGCTGGGATACGCAGTATTTT
few | TRBJ1-2 | . | 13 | TRBV27 | CASSLFSGGGYTF | TGTGCCAGCAGTTTATTTAGCGGGGGAGGCTACACCTTC
. | TRBJ2-7 | TRBD2 | 13 | TRBV29-1 | CSAGGSGVYEQYF | TGCAGCGCTGGGGGTAGCGGGGTCTACGAGCAGTACTTC
. | TRBJ1-4 | TRBD1 | 16 | TRBV25-1 | CASSEGGQGGNEKLFF | TGTGCCAGCAGTGAAGGTGGTCAGGGGGGTAATGAAAAACTGTTTTTT
. | TRBJ1-1 | . | 14 | TRBV15 | CATSRDLVNTEAFF | TGTGCCACCAGCAGAGATCTAGTGAACACTGAAGCTTTCTTT
. | TRBJ2-5 | TRBD2 | 14 | TRBV6-5 | CASSFLAGGETQYF | TGTGCCAGCAGTTTTCTAGCGGGAGGGGAGACCCAGTACTTC
. | TRBJ2-7 | TRBD1 | 14 | TRBV28 | CASSSPGQGDEQYF | TGTGCCAGCAGTTCCCCGGGACAGGGGGACGAGCAGTACTTC
. | TRBJ2-1 | . | 16 | TRBV5-6 | CASSSTGASSYNEQFF | TGTGCCAGCAGCTCGACAGGAGCCAGCTCCTACAATGAGCAGTTCTTC
. | TRBJ2-7 | TRBD1 | 14 | TRBV7-9 | CASRSGQGFYEQYF | TGTGCCAGCAGGTCGGGACAGGGGTTTTACGAGCAGTACTTC
. | TRBJ2-7 | . | 12 | TRBV7-2 | CASSPTRIEQYF | TGTGCCAGCAGCCCGACTCGGATCGAGCAGTACTTC
. | TRBJ2-2 | TRBD1 | 19 | TRBV4-2 | CASSQERNRDRRNTGELFF | TGTGCCAGCAGCCAAGAAAGGAACCGGGACAGGCGGAACACCGGGGAGCTGTTTTTT
. | TRBJ2-2 | TRBD1 | 15 | TRBV6-5 | CASRKTGGYTGELFF | TGTGCCAGCAGAAAGACAGGGGGCTACACCGGGGAGCTGTTTTTT
once | TRBJ1-2 | TRBD1 | 15 | TRBV7-9 | CASSMTGGGNYGYTF | TGTGCCAGCAGCATGACAGGGGGTGGTAACTATGGCTACACCTTC
once | TRBJ1-1 | . | 15 | TRBV5-1 | CASSLLAGGDTEAFF | TGCGCCAGCAGCTTGTTGGCAGGAGGAGACACTGAAGCTTTCTTT
. | TRBJ2-1 | TRBD1 | 15 | TRBV5-1 | CASSLGTGRYNEQFF | TGCGCCAGCAGCTTGGGGACAGGCCGTTACAATGAGCAGTTCTTC
. | TRBJ2-3 | TRBD1 | 14 | TRBV11-3 | CASSPRQGTDTQYF | TGTGCCAGCAGCCCTAGACAGGGTACAGATACGCAGTATTTT
once | TRBJ2-7 | TRBD2 | 19 | TRBV5-4 | CASSLTRGSGRLLSYEQYF | TGTGCCAGCAGCTTGACAAGGGGTAGCGGGAGACTCCTCTCCTACGAGCAGTACTTC
. | TRBJ2-7 | . | 16 | TRBV9 | CASSVDYQPSSYEQYF | TGTGCCAGCAGCGTTGACTACCAACCGTCCTCCTACGAGCAGTACTTC
. | TRBJ1-5 | . | 16 | TRBV7-2 | CASSLSAGAGNQPQHF | TGTGCCAGCAGCTTATCTGCGGGGGCCGGCAATCAGCCCCAGCATTTT
. | TRBJ2-4 | . | 15 | TRBV6-1 | CASTLRGGRTDIQYF | TGTGCCAGCACCCTTAGAGGAGGGAGAACGGACATTCAGTACTTC
. | TRBJ2-3 | TRBD2 | 16 | TRBV9 | CASSVVAGGRTDTQYF | TGTGCCAGCAGCGTAGTAGCGGGGGGGAGAACAGATACGCAGTATTTT
. | TRBJ2-3 | TRBD2 | 18 | TRBV9 | CASSVELAGGLSTDTQYF | TGTGCCAGCAGCGTAGAGCTAGCGGGGGGCCTTAGCACAGATACGCAGTATTTT
. | TRBJ1-6 | . | 15 | TRBV9 | CASSVAATDDSPLHF | TGTGCCAGCAGCGTGGCCGCGACAGATGATTCACCCCTCCACTTT
. | TRBJ2-7 | TRBD1 | 16 | TRBV11-2 | CASSSYRGDRSYEQYF | TGTGCCAGCAGCTCCTACAGGGGGGATAGATCCTACGAGCAGTACTTC
. | TRBJ1-3 | . | 15 | TRBV7-9 | CASRPNRANGNTIYF | TGTGCCAGCAGGCCGAACAGGGCTAATGGAAACACCATATATTTT
. | TRBJ2-5 | . | 14 | TRBV19 | CASSSLSAGETQYF | TGTGCCAGTAGTTCACTCTCAGCGGGAGAGACCCAGTACTTC
. | TRBJ2-1 | TRBD2 | 16 | TRBV7-9 | CASSWKPGLGDNEQFF | TGTGCCAGCAGCTGGAAACCGGGACTAGGGGACAATGAGCAGTTCTTC
once | TRBJ1-1 | . | 13 | TRBV28 | CASTQTGNTEAFF | TGTGCCAGCACCCAAACAGGGAACACTGAAGCTTTCTTT
. | TRBJ2-1 | . | 16 | TRBV6-5 | CASSYHPNPGYNEQFF | TGTGCCAGCAGTTACCATCCCAACCCGGGGTACAATGAGCAGTTCTTC
. | TRBJ2-5 | TRBD2 | 17 | TRBV5-3 | CARSLVGTSKGSETQYF | TGTGCCAGAAGCTTGGTTGGGACTAGCAAAGGGTCAGAGACCCAGTACTTC
. | TRBJ2-2 | . | 15 | TRBV27 | CASSLSGRYTGELFF | TGTGCCAGCAGTTTATCTGGCCGTTACACCGGGGAGCTGTTTTTT
. | TRBJ1-2 | . | 15 | TRBV10-3 | CAISDPQEWRYGYTF | TGTGCCATCAGTGATCCGCAGGAATGGAGGTATGGCTACACCTTC
. | TRBJ1-5 | . | 19 | TRBV13 | CASSLGGGYRVGSNQPQHF | TGTGCCAGCAGCTTAGGCGGCGGTTACAGGGTAGGTAGCAATCAGCCCCAGCATTTT
. | TRBJ2-7 | . | 15 | TRBV7-5 | CVRSLATGGTYEQYF | TGTGTCAGAAGCTTAGCGACAGGGGGGACCTACGAGCAGTACTTC
. | TRBJ2-3 | TRBD2 | 17 | TRBV4-1 | CASSQDRGGALGDTQYF | TGCGCCAGCAGCCAAGACCGCGGGGGGGCCCTGGGTGATACGCAGTATTTT
. | TRBJ2-3 | TRBD2 | 16 | TRBV5-1 | CASSLGTSGGTDTQYF | TGCGCCAGCAGCTTGGGGACTAGCGGAGGCACAGATACGCAGTATTTT
. | TRBJ2-7 | TRBD2 | 16 | TRBV6-5 | CASSYAGAGGYYEQYF | TGTGCCAGCAGTTACGCGGGAGCCGGGGGATACTACGAGCAGTACTTC
. | TRBJ2-7 | TRBD2 | 15 | TRBV5-1 | CASSLETSGGNEQYF | TGCGCCAGCAGCTTGGAGACTAGCGGGGGGAACGAGCAGTACTTC
. | TRBJ2-7 | TRBD2 | 14 | TRBV2 | CASSEGWEGYEQYF | TGTGCCAGCAGTGAAGGGTGGGAGGGCTACGAGCAGTACTTC
. | TRBJ2-3 | . | 15 | TRBV9 | CASSVERLPEDTQYF | TGTGCCAGCAGCGTAGAACGACTTCCCGAAGATACGCAGTATTTT
. | TRBJ2-7 | TRBD2 | 16 | TRBV5-1 | CASSPGGIAGDYEQYF | TGCGCCAGCAGCCCCGGCGGGATAGCGGGAGACTACGAGCAGTACTTC
once | TRBJ2-3 | . | 15 | TRBV6-5 | CASSYRTGHTDTQYF | TGTGCCAGCAGTTACCGGACTGGGCACACAGATACGCAGTATTTT
once | TRBJ2-1 | . | 16 | TRBV5-1 | CASSLEVGVYYNEQFF | TGCGCCAGCAGCTTGGAAGTAGGGGTCTACTACAATGAGCAGTTCTTC
. | TRBJ2-3 | TRBD1 | 15 | TRBV19 | CATNRQGWSTDTQYF | TGTGCCACTAACCGACAGGGGTGGAGTACAGATACGCAGTATTTT
. | TRBJ2-1 | TRBD2 | 14 | TRBV30 | CAWLTSGGPYEQFF | TGTGCCTGGTTAACTAGCGGGGGGCCGTATGAGCAGTTCTTC
. | TRBJ1-3 | . | 16 | TRBV6-1 | CASSESEGSSGNTIYF | TGTGCCAGCAGTGAAAGCGAAGGGAGCTCTGGAAACACCATATATTTT
. | TRBJ1-4 | . | 16 | TRBV19 | CASSITPQASNEKLFF | TGTGCCAGTAGTATAACCCCCCAGGCGTCTAATGAAAAACTGTTTTTT
. | TRBJ1-5 | . | 17 | TRBV6-7 | CASSYSPGNLSNQPQHF | TGTGCCAGCAGTTACTCTCCGGGAAACCTCAGCAATCAGCCCCAGCATTTT
. | TRBJ1-3 | TRBD1 | 13 | TRBV6-1 | CATAGGTGNTIYF | TGTGCCACCGCAGGGGGCACTGGAAACACCATATATTTT
. | TRBJ2-3 | TRBD2 | 15 | TRBV7-6 | CASSFVGRATDTQYF | TGTGCCAGCAGCTTTGTCGGGAGGGCAACAGATACGCAGTATTTT
once | TRBJ1-5 | . | 11 | TRBV28 | CASTSNQPQHF | TGTGCCAGCACCTCGAATCAGCCCCAGCATTTT
. | TRBJ2-5 | TRBD1 | 15 | TRBV6-1 | CASTRGQGHQETQYF | TGTGCCAGCACCCGGGGACAGGGCCACCAAGAGACCCAGTACTTC